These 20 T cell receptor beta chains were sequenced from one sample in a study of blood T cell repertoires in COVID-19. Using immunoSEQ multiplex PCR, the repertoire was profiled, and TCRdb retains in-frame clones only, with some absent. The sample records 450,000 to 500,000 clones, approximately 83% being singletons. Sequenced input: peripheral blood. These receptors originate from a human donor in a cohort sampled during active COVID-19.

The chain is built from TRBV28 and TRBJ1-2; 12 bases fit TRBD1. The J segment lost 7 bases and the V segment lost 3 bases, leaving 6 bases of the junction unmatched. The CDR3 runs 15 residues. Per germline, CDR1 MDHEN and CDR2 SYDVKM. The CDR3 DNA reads TGTGCCAGCAGTTTTGGGACAGGGGGCCCGGGTGGCTACACCTTC. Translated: CASSFGTGGPGGYTF.

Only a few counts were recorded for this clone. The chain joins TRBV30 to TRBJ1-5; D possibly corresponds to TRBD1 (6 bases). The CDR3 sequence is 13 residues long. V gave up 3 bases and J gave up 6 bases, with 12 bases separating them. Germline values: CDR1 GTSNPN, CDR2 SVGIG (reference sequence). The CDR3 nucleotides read TGTGCCTGGAGAGCGGGAGGGGGTCAGCCCCAGCATTTT. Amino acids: CAWRAGGGQPQHF.

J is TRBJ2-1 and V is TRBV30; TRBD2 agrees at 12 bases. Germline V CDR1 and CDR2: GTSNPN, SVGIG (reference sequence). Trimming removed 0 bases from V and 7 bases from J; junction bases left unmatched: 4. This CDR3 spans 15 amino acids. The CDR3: CAWSVGLAGRNEQFF. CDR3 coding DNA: TGTGCCTGGAGTGTAGGACTAGCGGGAAGGAATGAGCAGTTCTTC.

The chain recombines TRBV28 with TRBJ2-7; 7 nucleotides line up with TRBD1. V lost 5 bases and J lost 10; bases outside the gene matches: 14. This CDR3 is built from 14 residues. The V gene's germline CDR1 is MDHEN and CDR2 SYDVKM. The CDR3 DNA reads TGTGCCAGCAGTCCTTTGGACAGGACGGACTCACAGTACTTC. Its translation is CASSPLDRTDSQYF.

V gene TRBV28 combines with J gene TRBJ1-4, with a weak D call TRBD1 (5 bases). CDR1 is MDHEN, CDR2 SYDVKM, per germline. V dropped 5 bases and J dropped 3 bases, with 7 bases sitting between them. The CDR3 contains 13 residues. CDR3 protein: CASSRQPNEKLFF. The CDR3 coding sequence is TGTGCCAGCAGTCGACAGCCTAATGAAAAACTGTTTTTT. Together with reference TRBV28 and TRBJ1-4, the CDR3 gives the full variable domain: DVKVTQSSRYLVKRTGEKVFLECVQDMDHENMFWYRQDPGLGLRLIYFSYDVKMKEKGDIPEGYSVSREKKERFSLILESASTNQTSMYLCASSRQPNEKLFFGSGTQLSVL.

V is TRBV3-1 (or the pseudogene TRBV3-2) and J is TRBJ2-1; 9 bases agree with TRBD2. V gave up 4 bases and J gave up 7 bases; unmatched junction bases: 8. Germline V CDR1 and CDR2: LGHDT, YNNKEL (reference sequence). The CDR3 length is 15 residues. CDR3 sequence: CASSPLAGNANEQFF. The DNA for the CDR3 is TGTGCCAGCAGCCCCCTAGCGGGAAACGCGAATGAGCAGTTCTTC.

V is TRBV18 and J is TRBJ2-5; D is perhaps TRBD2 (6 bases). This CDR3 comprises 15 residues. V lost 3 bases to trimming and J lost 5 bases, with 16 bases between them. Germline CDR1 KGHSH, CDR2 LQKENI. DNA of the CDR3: TGTGCCAGCTCACCCCGTCTGGGGGGACCGGAGACCCAGTACTTC. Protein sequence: CASSPRLGGPETQYF.

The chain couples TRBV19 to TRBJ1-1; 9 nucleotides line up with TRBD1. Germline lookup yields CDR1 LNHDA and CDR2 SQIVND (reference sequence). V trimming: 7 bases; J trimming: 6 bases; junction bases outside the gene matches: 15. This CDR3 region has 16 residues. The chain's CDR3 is CASILPGGTGYAEAFF. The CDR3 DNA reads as TGTGCCAGTATTCTACCTGGGGGGACAGGGTATGCTGAAGCTTTCTTT.

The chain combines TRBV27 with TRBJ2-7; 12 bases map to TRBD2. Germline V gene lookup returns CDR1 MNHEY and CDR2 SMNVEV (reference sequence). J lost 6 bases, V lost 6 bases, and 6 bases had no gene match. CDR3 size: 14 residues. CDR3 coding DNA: TGTGCCAGCAGGATTCTAGCGGGAGGGGGCGAGCAGTACTTC. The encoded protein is CASRILAGGGEQYF.

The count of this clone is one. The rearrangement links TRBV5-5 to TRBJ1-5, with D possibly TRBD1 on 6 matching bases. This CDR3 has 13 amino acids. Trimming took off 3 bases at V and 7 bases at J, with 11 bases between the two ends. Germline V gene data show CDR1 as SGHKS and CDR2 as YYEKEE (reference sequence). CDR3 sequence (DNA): TGTGCCAGCAGCTCCAGGGGCGGGCAGCCCCAGCATTTT. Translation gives CASSSRGGQPQHF.

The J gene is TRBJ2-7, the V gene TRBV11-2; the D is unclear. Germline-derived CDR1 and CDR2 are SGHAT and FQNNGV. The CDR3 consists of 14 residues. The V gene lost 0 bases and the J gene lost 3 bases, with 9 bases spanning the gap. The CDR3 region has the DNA TGTGCCAGCAGCTTAGAGGGCCCCAACTACGAGCAGTACTTC. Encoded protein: CASSLEGPNYEQYF.

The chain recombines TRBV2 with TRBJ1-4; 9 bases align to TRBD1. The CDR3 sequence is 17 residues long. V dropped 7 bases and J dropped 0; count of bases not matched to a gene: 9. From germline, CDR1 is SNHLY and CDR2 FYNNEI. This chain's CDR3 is CASMAGTGYTTNEKLFF. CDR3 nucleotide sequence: TGTGCCAGCATGGCAGGGACAGGGTATACAACTAATGAAAAACTGTTTTTT.

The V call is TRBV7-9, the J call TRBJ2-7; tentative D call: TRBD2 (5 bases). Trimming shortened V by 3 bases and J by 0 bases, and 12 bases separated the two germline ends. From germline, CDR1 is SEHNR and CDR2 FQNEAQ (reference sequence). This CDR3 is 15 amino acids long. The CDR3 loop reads CASSFSTGSSYEQYF. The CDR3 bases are TGTGCCAGCAGCTTCTCCACGGGGAGCTCCTACGAGCAGTACTTC.

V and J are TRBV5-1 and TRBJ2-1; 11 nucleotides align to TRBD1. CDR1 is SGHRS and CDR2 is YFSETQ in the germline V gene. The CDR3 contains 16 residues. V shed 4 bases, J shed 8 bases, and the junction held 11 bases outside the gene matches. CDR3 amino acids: CASSAGTGGESDEQFF. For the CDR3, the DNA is TGCGCCAGCAGCGCCGGGACAGGGGGTGAAAGTGATGAGCAGTTCTTC.

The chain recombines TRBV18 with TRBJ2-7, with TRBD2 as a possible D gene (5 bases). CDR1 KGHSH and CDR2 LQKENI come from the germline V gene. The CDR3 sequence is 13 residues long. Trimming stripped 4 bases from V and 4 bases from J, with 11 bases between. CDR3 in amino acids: CASSLGDGYEQYF. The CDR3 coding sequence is TGTGCCAGCTCACTGGGAGACGGGTACGAGCAGTACTTC. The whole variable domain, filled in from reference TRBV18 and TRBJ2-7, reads NAGVMQNPRHLVRRRGQEARLRCSPMKGHSHVYWYRQLPEEGLKFMVYLQKENIIDESGMPKERFSAEFPKEGPSILRIQQVVRGDSAAYFCASSLGDGYEQYFGPGTRLTVT.

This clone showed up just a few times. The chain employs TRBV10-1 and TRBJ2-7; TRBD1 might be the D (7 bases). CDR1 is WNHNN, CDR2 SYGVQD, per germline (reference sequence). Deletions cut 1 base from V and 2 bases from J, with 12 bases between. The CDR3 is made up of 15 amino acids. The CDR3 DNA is TGCGCCAGCAGTGAGTGGAGGGGGCCGACCTACGAGCAGTACTTC. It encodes CASSEWRGPTYEQYF.

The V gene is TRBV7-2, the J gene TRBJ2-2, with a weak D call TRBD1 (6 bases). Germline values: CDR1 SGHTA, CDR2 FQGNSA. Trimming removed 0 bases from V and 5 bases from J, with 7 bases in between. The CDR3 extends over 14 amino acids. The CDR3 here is CASSLADRTGELFF. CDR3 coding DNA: TGTGCCAGCAGCTTAGCCGACAGGACCGGGGAGCTGTTTTTT.

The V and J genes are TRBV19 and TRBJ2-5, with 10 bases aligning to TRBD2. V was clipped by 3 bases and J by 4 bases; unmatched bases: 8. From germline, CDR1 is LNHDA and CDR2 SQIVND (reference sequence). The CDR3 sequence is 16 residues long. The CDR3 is CASSIGLAGEGETQYF. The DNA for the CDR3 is TGTGCCAGTAGTATTGGGCTAGCGGGAGAAGGAGAGACCCAGTACTTC.

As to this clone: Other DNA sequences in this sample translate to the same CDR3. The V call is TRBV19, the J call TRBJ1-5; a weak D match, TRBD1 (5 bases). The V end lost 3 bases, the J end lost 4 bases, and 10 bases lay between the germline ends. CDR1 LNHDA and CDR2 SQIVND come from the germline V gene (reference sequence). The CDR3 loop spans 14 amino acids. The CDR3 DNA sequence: TGTGCCAGTAGTATCCGACGGGGGAATCAGCCCCAGCATTTT. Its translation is CASSIRRGNQPQHF. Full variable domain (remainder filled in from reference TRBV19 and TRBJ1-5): DGGITQSPKYLFRKEGQNVTLSCEQNLNHDAMYWYRQDPGQGLRLIYYSQIVNDFQKGDIAEGYSVSREKKESFPLTVTSAQKNPTAFYLCASSIRRGNQPQHFGDGTRLSIL.

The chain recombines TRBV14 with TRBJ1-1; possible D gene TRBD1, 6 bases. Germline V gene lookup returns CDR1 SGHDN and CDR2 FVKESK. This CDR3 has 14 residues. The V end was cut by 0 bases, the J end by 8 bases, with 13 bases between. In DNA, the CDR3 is TGTGCCAGCAGCCAAGAACTACAGGGCAAAGAAGCTTTCTTT. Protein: CASSQELQGKEAFF.